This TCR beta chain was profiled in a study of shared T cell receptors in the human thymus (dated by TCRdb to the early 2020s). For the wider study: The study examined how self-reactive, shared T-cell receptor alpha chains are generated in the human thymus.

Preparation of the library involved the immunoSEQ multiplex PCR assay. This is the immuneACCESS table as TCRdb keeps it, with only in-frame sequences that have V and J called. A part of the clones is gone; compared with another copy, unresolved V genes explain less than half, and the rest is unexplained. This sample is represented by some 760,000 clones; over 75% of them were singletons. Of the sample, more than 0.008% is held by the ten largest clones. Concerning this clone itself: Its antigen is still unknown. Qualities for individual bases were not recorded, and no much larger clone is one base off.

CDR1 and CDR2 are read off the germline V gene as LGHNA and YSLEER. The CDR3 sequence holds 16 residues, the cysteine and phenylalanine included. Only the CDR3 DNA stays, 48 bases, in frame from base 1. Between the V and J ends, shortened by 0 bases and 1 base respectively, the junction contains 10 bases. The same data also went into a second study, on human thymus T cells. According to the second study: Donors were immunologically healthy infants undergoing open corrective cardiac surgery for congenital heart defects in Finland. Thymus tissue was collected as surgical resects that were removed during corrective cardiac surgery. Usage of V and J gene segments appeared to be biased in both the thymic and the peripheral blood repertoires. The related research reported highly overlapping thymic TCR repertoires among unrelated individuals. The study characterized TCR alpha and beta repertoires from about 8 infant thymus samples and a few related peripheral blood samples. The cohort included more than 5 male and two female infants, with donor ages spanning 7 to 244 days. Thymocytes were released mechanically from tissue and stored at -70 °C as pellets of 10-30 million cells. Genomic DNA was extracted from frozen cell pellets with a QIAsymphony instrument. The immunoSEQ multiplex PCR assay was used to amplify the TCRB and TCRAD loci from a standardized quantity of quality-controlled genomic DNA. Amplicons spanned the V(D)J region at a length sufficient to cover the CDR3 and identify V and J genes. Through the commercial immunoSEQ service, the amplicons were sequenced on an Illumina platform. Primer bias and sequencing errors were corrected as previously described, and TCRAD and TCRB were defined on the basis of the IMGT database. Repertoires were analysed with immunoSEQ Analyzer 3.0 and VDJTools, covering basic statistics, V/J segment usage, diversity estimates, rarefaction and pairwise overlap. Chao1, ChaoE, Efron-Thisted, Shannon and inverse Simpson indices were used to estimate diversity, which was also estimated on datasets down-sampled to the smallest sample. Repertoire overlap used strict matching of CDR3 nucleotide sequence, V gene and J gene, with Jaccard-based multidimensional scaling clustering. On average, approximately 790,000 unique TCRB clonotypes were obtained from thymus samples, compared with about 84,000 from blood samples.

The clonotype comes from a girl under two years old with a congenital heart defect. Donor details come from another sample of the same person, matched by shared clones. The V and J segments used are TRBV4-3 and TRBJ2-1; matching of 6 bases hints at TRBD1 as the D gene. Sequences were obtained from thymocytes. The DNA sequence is TGCGCCAGCAGCCAAGAAGACAGGCCGTCCTACAATGAGCAGTTCTTC. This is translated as CASSQEDRPSYNEQFF.